This TCR beta chain was captured in a study of control samples from healthy donors and cancer patients. TCRdb keeps only in-frame clones here, not all; method: immunoSEQ multiplex PCR. Of about 150,000 clones in the sample, approximately 91% were seen once. With 5 bases removed from V and 4 bases from J, the gap between germline ends came to 6 bases. CDR1 is MNHEY, CDR2 SVGEGT, per germline. The CDR3 has 11 amino acids. The sequencing input was blood. The source of this sequence is a man aged 30-40 years in good health. This sequence joins TRBV6-2 or TRBV6-3 and TRBJ2-7; no definite D call. The chain's CDR3 is CASSKQYEQYF. The DNA of the CDR3 is TGTGCCAGCAGTAAGCAATACGAGCAGTACTTC.